Following are 14 T cell receptor beta chains from one sample sequenced in a study of tumor-infiltrating lymphocytes in primary liver carcinoma. Unsorted whole blood served as the source of blood RNA, and germline DNA was extracted as well. cDNA specific to TCR beta was made from around 470 ng of total RNA, with a constant-region primer employed for priming. Three rounds of nested multiplex PCR with slightly modified ARM-PCR produced TCR beta libraries. The first two PCR rounds used TRBV1-TRBV30 primers with a Cbeta primer, approximately 10 cycles each. Using its own MiXCR run on the multiplex PCR reads, TCRdb lists one record per CDR3 protein. The data hold hundreds of thousands of distinct CDR3 sequences, with 45% to 70% observed a single time. What was sequenced was peripheral blood. These receptors all come from a woman aged 30 to 39 with primary liver carcinoma and hepatitis B virus infection.

The chain carries TRBV28 and TRBJ2-7; D remains ambiguous. The ends were cut back, 3 bases at V and 6 bases at J, with 12 bases in the middle. CDR3 length: 13 amino acids. Germline CDR1 and CDR2: MDHEN and SYDVKM. The CDR3, as DNA: TGTGCCAGCAGTTTGATACAGACCGGCGAGCAGTACTTC. Protein product: CASSLIQTGEQYF.

Turning to this clonotype: At one of its ends the junction is not consistent with the germline gene, which may arise from a read error. The chain links TRBV12-3 or TRBV12-4 to TRBJ2-7; D is uncertain. The CDR3 consists of 13 residues. CDR3 nucleotide sequence: TGTGCCAGCAGTTTGGGCAGTATCTACGAGCAGGACTTC. Translated, it gives CASSLGSIYEQDF.

At least ten counts were recorded for this clonotype. This sequence joins TRBV6-5 and TRBJ1-6; unclear D gene. Looked up from germline, CDR1 is MNHEY and CDR2 is SVGAGI. CDR3 length: 16 amino acids. V gave up 6 bases and J gave up 1 base, with 13 bases separating them. CDR3 protein: CASSQVPQSYNSPLHF. The CDR3 coding sequence is TGTGCCAGCAGCCAAGTTCCTCAATCCTATAATTCACCCCTCCACTTT.

This clonotype was seen a single time. The chain joins TRBV20-1 to TRBJ2-1, with 15 bases identical to TRBD2. The CDR3 contains 17 residues. V was clipped by 5 bases and J by 8 bases; unmatched bases: 13. CDR1 DFQATT and CDR2 SNEGSKA come from the germline V gene (reference sequence). CDR3 loop: CSAGGTSGRKSIYEQFF. The CDR3 DNA follows: TGCAGTGCTGGAGGGACTAGCGGGAGGAAGTCTATCTATGAGCAGTTCTTC.

The J gene is TRBJ1-5, the V gene TRBV4-1; D remains ambiguous. Germline loops: CDR1 MGHRA, CDR2 YSYEKL. The CDR3 sequence is 16 residues long. V lost 0 bases to trimming and J lost 6 bases, with 15 bases between them. The CDR3 DNA reads TGCGCCAGCAGCCAAGATGCCCAGACGGGATTTCAGCCCCAGCATTTT. As protein: CASSQDAQTGFQPQHF.

There are many counts of this clonotype. The gene calls are TRBV12-3 or TRBV12-4 and TRBJ2-1, with TRBD2 identical over 10 bases. Germline trimming cut 6 bases from V and 4 bases from J; bases unmatched to any gene: 9. The CDR3 loop spans 16 amino acids. DNA for the CDR3: TGTGCCAGCAGCCGAATGGGTAGCGGGAGGTACAATGAGCAGTTCTTC. Amino acid sequence: CASSRMGSGRYNEQFF.

The chain joins TRBV6-1 to TRBJ1-4; TRBD1 matches 9 bases. The germline V gene has CDR1 MNHNS and CDR2 SASEGT. Germline trimming cut 7 bases from V and 6 bases from J; bases unmatched to any gene: 6. The CDR3 is 14 amino acids. CDR3 in DNA: TGTGCCAGCATCCTGGACAGGGGATATGAAAAACTGTTTTTT. Residues: CASILDRGYEKLFF.

V and J are TRBV6-6 and TRBJ1-4; 7 nucleotides line up with TRBD1. The CDR3 totals 14 residues. V lost 4 bases, J lost 7 bases, and 6 bases stayed unmatched. CDR1 and CDR2 from the germline V gene are MNHNY and SVGAGI (reference sequence). This CDR3 is CASSWDRSGEKLFF. CDR3 nucleotide sequence: TGTGCCAGCAGTTGGGACAGATCGGGTGAAAAACTGTTTTTT.

Ten or more counts support this clonotype. J is TRBJ2-3 and V is TRBV11-3; TRBD2 might be the D (6 bases). The CDR3 is 14 residues long. V shed 8 bases and J shed 5 bases, with 17 bases lying between them. Germline V lookup: CDR1 SGHNT, CDR2 YENEEA. The CDR3 region is CASALGGLGDTQYF. DNA for the CDR3: TGTGCCAGCGCCCTGGGAGGCCTTGGAGATACGCAGTATTTT.

The sample holds one count of this clonotype. V is TRBV30 and J is TRBJ2-3; perhaps TRBD2 as D (5 bases). The germline CDR1 and CDR2 sequences are GTSNPN and SVGIG (reference sequence). The V end was cut by 4 bases, the J end by 1 base, with 12 bases between. There are 14 residues in the CDR3. The CDR3 is CAWTDYSRTDTQYF. DNA for the CDR3: TGTGCCTGGACCGACTATTCCCGCACAGATACGCAGTATTTT.

The gene calls are TRBV7-3 and TRBJ2-7; 13 positions match TRBD2. The length of the CDR3 is 16 residues. V dropped 5 bases and J dropped 2; count of bases not matched to a gene: 6. CDR1 is SGHTA, CDR2 FQGTGA, per germline. The CDR3 nucleotides are TGTGCCAGCAGCCCCTCGGGACTAGCGGGAACCTACGAGCAGTACTTC. Translating gives CASSPSGLAGTYEQYF.

V gene TRBV11-2 combines with J gene TRBJ1-5; no definite D call. The ends were cut back, 1 base at V and 9 bases at J, with 16 bases in the middle. Germline V gene sequence: CDR1 SGHAT, CDR2 FQNNGV. CDR3 size: 15 residues. The CDR3 nucleotides read TGTGCCAGCAGCTTAGTGAGCAGCCCTCATCTGCCCCAGCATTTT. Translating gives CASSLVSSPHLPQHF.

The chain carries TRBV7-9 and TRBJ2-7; D may be TRBD2 (6 bases). The V and J ends lost 5 bases and 1 base respectively, with 15 bases between them. This CDR3 is built from 15 residues. The germline V gene has CDR1 SEHNR and CDR2 FQNEAQ (reference sequence). This CDR3 is CASSPPGGTSYEQYF. CDR3 nucleotide sequence: TGTGCCAGCAGCCCCCCTGGCGGGACGTCCTACGAGCAGTACTTC.

Comment on this clonotype: Compared with germline, one end of the junction differs, possibly owing to a read error. The chain employs TRBV11-2 and TRBJ2-5; D possibly corresponds to TRBD1 (6 bases). Germline V gives CDR1 SGHAT, CDR2 FQNNGV. The CDR3 is 14 residues long. The CDR3 sequence is CATSLDPRQETQYF. The CDR3 nucleotides read TGTGCCACCAGCTTAGATCCCCGACAGGAGACTCAGTACTTC.